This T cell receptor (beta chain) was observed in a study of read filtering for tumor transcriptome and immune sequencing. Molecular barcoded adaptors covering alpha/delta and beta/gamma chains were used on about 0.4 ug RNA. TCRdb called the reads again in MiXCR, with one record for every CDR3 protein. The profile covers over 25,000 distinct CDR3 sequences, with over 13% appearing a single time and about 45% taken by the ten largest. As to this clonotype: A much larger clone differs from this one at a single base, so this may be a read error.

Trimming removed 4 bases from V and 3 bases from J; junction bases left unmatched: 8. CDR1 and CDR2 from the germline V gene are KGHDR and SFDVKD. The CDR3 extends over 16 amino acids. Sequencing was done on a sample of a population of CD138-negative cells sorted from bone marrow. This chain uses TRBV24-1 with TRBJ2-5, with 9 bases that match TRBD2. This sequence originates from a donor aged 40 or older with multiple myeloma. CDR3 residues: CATSDSRLAEKETQYF. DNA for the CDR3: TGTGCCACCAGTGACTCGAGACTAGCGGAAAAAGAGACCCAGTACTTC.